The following is a T cell receptor beta chain sequence with its context. What it recognizes is unknown. The study ran its PCR with 60 Vbeta and 13 Jbeta primers. This table comes from immunoSEQ multiplex PCR, and its TCRdb copy is limited to in-frame clones, with some not included. The sample holds 150,000 to 200,000 clones, roughly 80% seen once. The data were taken from a study of cytomegalovirus exposure and HLA in healthy donors. Overall study results and limits: Versus the approximately 720-donor mean, an Asian-associated ancestry cluster reportedly showed fewer N-insertions in a later analysis.

The material sequenced was PBMCs. This TCR was recovered from a man aged 40-49 years in good health and CMV-seronegative.

The CDR3: CASSPGLMNTEAFF. CDR3 DNA: TGCGCCAGCAGCCCGGGACTGATGAACACTGAAGCTTTCTTT. The chain combines TRBV5-1 with TRBJ1-1; TRBD1 is a possible D gene (5 bases). The ends were cut back, 4 bases at V and 0 bases at J, with 10 bases in the middle. The CDR3 runs to 14 residues. Germline CDR1 reads SGHRS; CDR2 reads YFSETQ.